Below are 19 T cell receptor beta chains sequenced from a single sample in a study of regulatory and conventional T cells in RAG deficiency. Regulatory T cells were sorted from blood as CD4+ CD25-high CD127-low cells. Data came from immunoSEQ multiplex PCR; TCRdb stores just in-frame clones and leaves some out. The data show around 3,100 clones, with approximately 94% seen just once and roughly 8.7% held by the top ten. The same data also contributed to another study, on regulatory T cells. As that study records: The PCR used 52 TRBV and 13 TRBJ primers.

The material sequenced was CD4+ Tregs sorted from blood. The source of these receptors is a human donor in good health.

V usage is TRBV7-2 and J usage is TRBJ2-1, with D unresolved. V was clipped by 4 bases and J by 9 bases, with 7 bases between them. The CDR3 spans 11 residues. Germline V gene data show CDR1 as SGHTA and CDR2 as FQGNSA. CDR3: CASSYYGEQFF. The CDR3 coding sequence is TGTGCCAGCAGCTACTACGGTGAGCAGTTCTTC.

CDR3 residues: CASSSAGTGGVGANVLTF. The CDR3 DNA follows: TGTGCCAGCAGTTCCGCGGGGACAGGGGGTGTTGGGGCCAACGTCCTGACTTTC. The genes are TRBV28 and TRBJ2-6, with 11 bases lining up with TRBD1. J was trimmed by 3 bases and V by 4 bases; bases with no gene match: 8. CDR1 is MDHEN, CDR2 SYDVKM, per germline. This CDR3 is 18 amino acids long.

This chain connects TRBV7-6 to TRBJ2-1, with 8 bases fitting TRBD2. CDR1 SGHVS and CDR2 FNYEAQ come from the germline V gene. Trimming removed 1 base from V and 7 bases from J; junction bases left unmatched: 6. This CDR3 is built from 15 residues. The CDR3 DNA sequence: TGTGCCAGCAGCTTAGTCGGCGGGAGGAGGAATGAGCAGTTCTTC. Protein sequence: CASSLVGGRRNEQFF.

V and J are TRBV7-9 and TRBJ2-1; D is unclear. Germline loops: CDR1 SEHNR, CDR2 FQNEAQ (reference sequence). CDR3 size: 15 residues. V was trimmed by 2 bases and J by 6 bases, leaving 14 bases between them. The CDR3 nucleotides are TGTGCCAGCAGCTTACCTAGGATCTCTTCCAATGAGCAGTTCTTC. Translated, it gives CASSLPRISSNEQFF.

The chain joins TRBV19 to TRBJ1-6; TRBD1 matches at 7 bases. J lost 2 bases, V lost 4 bases, and 5 bases had no gene match. There are 16 residues in the CDR3. Germline loops: CDR1 LNHDA, CDR2 SQIVND (reference sequence). The CDR3 bases are TGTGCCAGTAGTACGCGGACAGGAACCTATAATTCACCCCTCCACTTT. It is translated as CASSTRTGTYNSPLHF.

The genes are TRBV18 and TRBJ2-7; TRBD2 might be the D (6 bases). This CDR3 has 15 residues. Germline V lookup: CDR1 KGHSH, CDR2 LQKENI. Trimming removed 6 bases at V and 4 bases at J, with 19 bases between. CDR3 in amino acids: CASSSGVEPVYEQYF. The CDR3 coding sequence is TGTGCCAGCTCCTCGGGGGTCGAGCCGGTTTACGAGCAGTACTTC.

This rearrangement joins TRBV5-1 to TRBJ2-5; D call uncertain. Germline V gene lookup returns CDR1 SGHRS and CDR2 YFSETQ. V was pared by 0 bases and J by 3 bases, with 9 bases between. This CDR3 has 14 amino acids. CDR3 bases: TGCGCCAGCAGCTTGGATAGGAGCGAAGAGACCCAGTACTTC. It encodes CASSLDRSEETQYF.

This chain uses TRBV4-2 with TRBJ2-3, with 9 bases aligning to TRBD2. The length of the CDR3 is 16 residues. Germline V gives CDR1 LGHNA, CDR2 YNFKEQ. V trimming: 0 bases; J trimming: 5 bases; junction bases outside the gene matches: 6. CDR3 coding DNA: TGTGCCAGCAGCCAAGATCCCGCGGGAGGGGGAGATACGCAGTATTTT. Its translation: CASSQDPAGGGDTQYF.

A few counts support this clone. The chain links TRBV6-5 to TRBJ2-1, with D perhaps matching TRBD1 (5 bases). CDR3 length: 15 residues. Looked up from germline, CDR1 is MNHEY and CDR2 is SVGAGI. Trimming left V 7 bases short and J 9 bases short, with 22 bases between. CDR3 sequence: CASKARVPSIGEQFF. CDR3 sequence (DNA): TGTGCCAGCAAGGCCAGGGTACCCAGCATCGGTGAGCAGTTCTTC.

V usage is TRBV5-4 and J usage is TRBJ1-2; a weak D match, TRBD1 (5 bases). V lost 4 bases and J lost 6, with 22 bases in between. Germline-derived CDR1 and CDR2 are SGHNT and YYREEE (reference sequence). This CDR3 has 16 residues. The CDR3 is CASSPTVGRGAHGYTF. CDR3 DNA sequence: TGTGCCAGCAGCCCCACGGTGGGTCGGGGCGCTCATGGCTACACCTTC. The full variable domain, in which reference TRBV5-4 and TRBJ1-2 provide the parts outside the CDR3, is ETGVTQSPTHLIKTRGQQVTLRCSSQSGHNTVSWYQQALGQGPQFIFQYYREEENGRGNFPPRFSGLQFPNYSSELNVNALELDDSALYLCASSPTVGRGAHGYTFGSGTRLTVV.

This clone was picked up one time. The chain links TRBV30 to TRBJ2-2; no clear D. The CDR3 totals 14 residues. Trimming pared 1 base from V and 2 bases from J, leaving 8 bases between. Germline V gene data show CDR1 as GTSNPN and CDR2 as SVGIG (reference sequence). CDR3 protein: CAWSGLRNTGELFF. The CDR3 nucleotides are TGTGCCTGGAGTGGGTTACGTAACACCGGGGAGCTGTTTTTT.

In this sample, this clone turned up once. The chain employs TRBV12-5 and TRBJ2-5; 12 bases agree with TRBD2. Germline V gene lookup returns CDR1 LGHNT and CDR2 FRNRAP. The CDR3 contains 15 residues. Trimming removed 5 bases from V and 4 bases from J; junction bases left unmatched: 5. The CDR3 protein is CASGPGTSGLETQYF. The CDR3 coding sequence is TGTGCTAGTGGTCCTGGGACTAGCGGGTTAGAGACCCAGTACTTC.

The J gene is TRBJ2-3, the V gene TRBV28; 9 bases agree with TRBD2. CDR3 size: 17 residues. Trimming cost V 2 bases and J 0 bases; bases outside gene matches: 6. The germline V gene encodes CDR1 MDHEN and CDR2 SYDVKM. DNA of the CDR3: TGTGCCAGCAGTTTAGGCGGGAGGGGGGCTAGCACAGATACGCAGTATTTT. It codes for CASSLGGRGASTDTQYF. Full variable domain (missing parts from reference TRBV28 and TRBJ2-3): DVKVTQSSRYLVKRTGEKVFLECVQDMDHENMFWYRQDPGLGLRLIYFSYDVKMKEKGDIPEGYSVSREKKERFSLILESASTNQTSMYLCASSLGGRGASTDTQYFGPGTRLTVL.

This chain uses TRBV7-9 with TRBJ2-2; D is unclear. The CDR3 is 12 residues long. V lost 3 bases and J 6 bases, leaving 5 bases between the germline ends. Germline V lookup: CDR1 SEHNR, CDR2 FQNEAQ (reference sequence). Here the CDR3 reads CASSFSPGELFF. The CDR3 DNA follows: TGTGCCAGCAGCTTTTCCCCCGGGGAGCTGTTTTTT.

The chain is built from TRBV5-1 and TRBJ1-2; maybe TRBD1 (5 bases). This CDR3 contains 15 residues. Germline loops: CDR1 SGHRS, CDR2 YFSETQ. V lost 0 bases to trimming and J lost 8 bases, with 17 bases between them. The CDR3 spells CASSLDGQGGRGYTF. CDR3 in DNA: TGCGCCAGCAGCTTGGATGGGCAGGGAGGTAGGGGCTACACCTTC.

The V and J genes are TRBV7-8 and TRBJ2-1; tentatively, D is TRBD2 (6 bases). This CDR3 has 13 amino acids. CDR1 is SGHVS, CDR2 FQNEAQ, per germline. Trimming left V 1 base short and J 10 bases short, with 11 bases between. CDR3 region: CASSLGLVQEQFF. The CDR3 region has the DNA TGTGCCAGCAGCTTAGGACTAGTCCAGGAGCAGTTCTTC.

The chain employs TRBV15 and TRBJ2-1; TRBD1 might be the D (5 bases). This CDR3 has 14 amino acids. The germline V and J ends were trimmed by 0 bases and 10 bases, with 13 bases remaining between them. CDR1 is LNHNV, CDR2 YYDKDF, per germline (reference sequence). The CDR3 here is CATSRDAWGSEQFF. The CDR3 nucleotides are TGTGCCACCAGCAGAGATGCGTGGGGCAGCGAGCAGTTCTTC.

This chain connects TRBV18 to TRBJ2-2; no firm D call. V was cut by 3 bases and J by 1 base, with 9 bases left in between. CDR3 length: 15 amino acids. CDR1 is KGHSH, CDR2 LQKENI, per germline. The CDR3 nucleotides read TGTGCCAGCTCACCCCAGGACGGGAACACCGGGGAGCTGTTTTTT. It specifies CASSPQDGNTGELFF.

This chain joins TRBV7-8 and TRBJ2-1; 7 nucleotides match TRBD2. V trimming: 9 bases; J trimming: 3 bases; junction bases outside the gene matches: 8. Germline V gene lookup returns CDR1 SGHVS and CDR2 FQNEAQ. This CDR3 has 14 residues. The CDR3 here is CASIPGGVYNEQFF. CDR3 coding DNA: TGTGCCAGTATACCGGGGGGAGTCTACAATGAGCAGTTCTTC.